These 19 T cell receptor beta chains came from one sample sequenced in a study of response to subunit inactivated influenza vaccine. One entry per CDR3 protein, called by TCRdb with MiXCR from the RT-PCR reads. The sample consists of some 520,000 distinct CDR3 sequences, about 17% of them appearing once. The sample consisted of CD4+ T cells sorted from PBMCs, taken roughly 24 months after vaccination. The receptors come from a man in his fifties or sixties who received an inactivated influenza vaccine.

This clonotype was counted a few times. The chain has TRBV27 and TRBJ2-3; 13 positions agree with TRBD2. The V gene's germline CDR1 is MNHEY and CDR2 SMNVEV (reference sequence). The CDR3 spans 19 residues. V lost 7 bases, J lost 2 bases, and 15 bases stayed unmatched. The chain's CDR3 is CASKRVTSGGTKSTDTQYF. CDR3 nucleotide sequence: TGTGCCAGCAAGAGGGTGACTAGCGGGGGGACCAAGTCCACAGATACGCAGTATTTT.

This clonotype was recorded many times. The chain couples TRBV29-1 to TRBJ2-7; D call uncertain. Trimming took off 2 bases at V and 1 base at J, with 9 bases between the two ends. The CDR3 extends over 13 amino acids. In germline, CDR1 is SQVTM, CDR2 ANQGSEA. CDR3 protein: CSVEHLGSYEQYF. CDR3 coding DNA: TGCAGCGTTGAACATCTAGGGTCCTACGAGCAGTACTTC.

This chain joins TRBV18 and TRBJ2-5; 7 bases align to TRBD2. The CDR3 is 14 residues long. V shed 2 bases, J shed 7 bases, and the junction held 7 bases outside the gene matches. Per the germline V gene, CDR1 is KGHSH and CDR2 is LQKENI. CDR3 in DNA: TGTGCCAGCTCACCAGGGACTCCGGGAGGGACCCAGTACTTC. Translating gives CASSPGTPGGTQYF.

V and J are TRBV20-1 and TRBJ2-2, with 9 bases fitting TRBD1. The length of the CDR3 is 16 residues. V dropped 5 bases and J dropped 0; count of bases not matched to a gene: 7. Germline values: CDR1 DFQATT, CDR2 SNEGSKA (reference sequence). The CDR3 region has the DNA TGCAGTGCTCCGGACAGGGGCCACGCGAACACCGGGGAGCTGTTTTTT. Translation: CSAPDRGHANTGELFF.

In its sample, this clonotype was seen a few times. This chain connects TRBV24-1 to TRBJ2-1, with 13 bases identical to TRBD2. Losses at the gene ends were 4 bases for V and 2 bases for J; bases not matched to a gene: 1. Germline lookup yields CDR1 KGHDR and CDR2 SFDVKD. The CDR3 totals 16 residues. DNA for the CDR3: TGTGCCACCAGTGACGGACTAGCGGGAGCCTACAATGAGCAGTTCTTC. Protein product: CATSDGLAGAYNEQFF.

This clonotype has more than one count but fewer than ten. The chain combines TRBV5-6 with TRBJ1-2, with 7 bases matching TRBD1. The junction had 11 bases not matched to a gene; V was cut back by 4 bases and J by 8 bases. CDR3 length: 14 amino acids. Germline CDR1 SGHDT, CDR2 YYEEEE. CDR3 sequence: CASSTFDRVEGYTF. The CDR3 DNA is TGTGCCAGCAGCACTTTCGACAGGGTAGAAGGCTACACCTTC.

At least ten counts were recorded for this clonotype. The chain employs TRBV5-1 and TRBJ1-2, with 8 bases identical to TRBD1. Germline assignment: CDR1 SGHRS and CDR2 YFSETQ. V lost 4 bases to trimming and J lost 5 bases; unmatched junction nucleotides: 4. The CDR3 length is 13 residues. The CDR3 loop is CASSLDREYGYTF. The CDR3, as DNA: TGCGCCAGCAGCCTGGACAGGGAGTATGGCTACACCTTC.

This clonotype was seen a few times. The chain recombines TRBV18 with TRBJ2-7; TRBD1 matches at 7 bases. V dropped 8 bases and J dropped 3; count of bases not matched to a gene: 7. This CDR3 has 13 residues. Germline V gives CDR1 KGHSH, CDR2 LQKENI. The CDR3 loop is CASRRQGNYEQYF. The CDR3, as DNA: TGTGCCAGCAGAAGACAGGGAAACTACGAGCAGTACTTC.

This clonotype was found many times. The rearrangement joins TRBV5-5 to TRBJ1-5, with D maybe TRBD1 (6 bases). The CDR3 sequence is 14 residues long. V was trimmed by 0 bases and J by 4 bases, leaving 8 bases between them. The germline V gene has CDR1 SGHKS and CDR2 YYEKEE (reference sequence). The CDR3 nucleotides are TGTGCCAGCAGCTTGGAGGGGGGGAATCAGCCCCAGCATTTT. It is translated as CASSLEGGNQPQHF.

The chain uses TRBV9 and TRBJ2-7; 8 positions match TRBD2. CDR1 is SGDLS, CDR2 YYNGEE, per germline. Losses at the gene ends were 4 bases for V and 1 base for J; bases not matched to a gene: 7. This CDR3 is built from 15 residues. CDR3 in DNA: TGTGCCAGCAGCCCACGGGGGGGCCCTTCCTACGAGCAGTACTTC. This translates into CASSPRGGPSYEQYF.

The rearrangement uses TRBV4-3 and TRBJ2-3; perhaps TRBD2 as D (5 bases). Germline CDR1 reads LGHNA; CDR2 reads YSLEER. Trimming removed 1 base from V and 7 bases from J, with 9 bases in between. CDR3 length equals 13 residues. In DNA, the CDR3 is TGCGCCAGCAGCCAAGCAAGAGGGAATACGCAGTATTTT. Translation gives CASSQARGNTQYF.

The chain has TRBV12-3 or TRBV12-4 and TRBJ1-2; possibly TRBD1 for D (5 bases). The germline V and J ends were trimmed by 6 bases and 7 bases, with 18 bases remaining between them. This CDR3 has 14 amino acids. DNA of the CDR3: TGTGCCAGCAGCGTGGGGGGGTTCGTGGGTGGCTACACCTTC. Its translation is CASSVGGFVGGYTF.

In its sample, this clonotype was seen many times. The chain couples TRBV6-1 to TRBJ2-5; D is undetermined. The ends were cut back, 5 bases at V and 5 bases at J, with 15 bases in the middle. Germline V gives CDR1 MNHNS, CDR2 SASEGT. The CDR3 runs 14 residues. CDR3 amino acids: CASSRTQGRETQYF. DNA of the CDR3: TGTGCCAGCAGTCGGACCCAAGGTCGGGAGACCCAGTACTTC.

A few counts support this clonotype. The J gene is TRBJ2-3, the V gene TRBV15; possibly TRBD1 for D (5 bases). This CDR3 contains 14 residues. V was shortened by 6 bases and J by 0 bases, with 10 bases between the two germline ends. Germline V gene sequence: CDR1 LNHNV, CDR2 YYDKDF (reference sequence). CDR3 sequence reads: CATSAQGSTDTQYF. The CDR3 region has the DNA TGTGCCACCAGTGCCCAGGGCAGCACAGATACGCAGTATTTT.

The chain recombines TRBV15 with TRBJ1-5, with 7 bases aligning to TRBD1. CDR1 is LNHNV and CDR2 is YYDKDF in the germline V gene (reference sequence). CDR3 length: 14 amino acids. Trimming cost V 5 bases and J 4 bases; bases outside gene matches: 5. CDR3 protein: CATSARQGNQPQHF. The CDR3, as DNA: TGTGCCACCAGCGCTCGACAGGGTAATCAGCCCCAGCATTTT.

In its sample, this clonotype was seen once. The CDR3 sequence is CASSQVAGQSTDTQYF. In nucleotides, the CDR3 is TGCGCCAGCAGCCAAGTGGCAGGGCAGAGCACAGATACGCAGTATTTT. V gene TRBV4-3 combines with J gene TRBJ2-3; D is perhaps TRBD1 (5 bases). CDR3 length: 16 amino acids. V was trimmed by 1 base and J by 0 bases, leaving 11 bases between them. Germline V CDR1 and CDR2: LGHNA, YSLEER.

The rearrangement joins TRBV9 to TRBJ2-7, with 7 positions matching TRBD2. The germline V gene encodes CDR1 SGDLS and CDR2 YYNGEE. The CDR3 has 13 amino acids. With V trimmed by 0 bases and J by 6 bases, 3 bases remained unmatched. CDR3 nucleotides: TGTGCCAGCAGCGTAGCGGGAGGTGCCGAGCAGTACTTC. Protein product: CASSVAGGAEQYF.

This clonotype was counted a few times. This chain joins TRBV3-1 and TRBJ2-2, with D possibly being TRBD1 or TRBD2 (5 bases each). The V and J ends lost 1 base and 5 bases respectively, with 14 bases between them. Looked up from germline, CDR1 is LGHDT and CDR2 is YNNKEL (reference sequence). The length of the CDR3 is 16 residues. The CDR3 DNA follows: TGTGCCAGCAGCCAAGTTCGGGGCCGGAGGACCGGGGAGCTGTTTTTT. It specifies CASSQVRGRRTGELFF.

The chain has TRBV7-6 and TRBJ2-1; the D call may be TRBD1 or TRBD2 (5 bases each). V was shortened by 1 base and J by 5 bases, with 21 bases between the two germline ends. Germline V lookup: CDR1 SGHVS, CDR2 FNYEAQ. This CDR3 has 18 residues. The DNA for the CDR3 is TGTGCCAGCAGCTTAGGGGTCGGGGCCCCACGATTCGACAATGAGCAGTTCTTC. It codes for CASSLGVGAPRFDNEQFF.